Listed here is a single T cell receptor beta chain. No antigen is known for it. The record originates from a study of post-analysis software for immune sequencing data. Study overall: The cohort encompassed relapsing-remitting, secondary progressive and progressive-relapsing multiple sclerosis disease courses. General study findings and limits: When patients were compared with controls, 4 or 5 TRBV segments were more frequent, TRBV5-6, TRBV5-1 and TRBV20-1 among them. Significantly decreased normalized Chao1 diversity was recorded for multiple sclerosis patients relative to controls.

The CDR3 totals 15 residues. Germline values: CDR1 SGHTA, CDR2 FQGNSA. V was pared by 5 bases and J by 7 bases, with 17 bases between. Built from TCR beta cDNA, the libraries had unique molecular identifiers in them. When roughly 0.9 to 10 million T cells were used, they gave hundreds of thousands of cDNA molecules. TCRdb re-called the PCR reads with MiXCR, one entry per CDR3 protein. Among fewer than 850,000 distinct CDR3 sequences, roughly 27% were seen once, and the ten largest hold around 0.56%. Sequencing used blood. This receptor was identified in a girl between 5 and 17 years old with multiple sclerosis. J is TRBJ1-4 and V is TRBV7-2, with D perhaps TRBD1 (6 bases). The CDR3 reads CASSPVRGATEKLFF. In DNA, the CDR3 is TGTGCCAGCAGCCCGGTTCGGGGGGCTACTGAAAAACTGTTTTTT.